This TCR beta chain derives from a study of T-cell memory formation after mild COVID-19. Study information: Clustering of TCRs was largely donor specific. Study findings and constraints: Researchers found some responding clones in pre-infection memory, a sign that cross-reactive memory joined. Contracting clones from day 15 to 85 had balanced CD4/CD8; later expanders favoured CD4+. Contracting CD4+ clones lay largely in CM and EM, with CD8+ ones residing in EMRA.

This clonotype has only a few counts. Antigen specificity is unknown. From the 5' RACE reads, TCRdb called clonotypes with MiXCR, one entry per CDR3 protein. The sample shows roughly 400,000 distinct CDR3 sequences, approximately 18% of them seen only once. The receptor was derived from a man aged 18 to 35 who had mild COVID-19 (a few samples of this study predate the infection). Cell type and time point are not known. Input material: PBMCs or a T cell subset sorted from them (not recorded which).

This chain's CDR3 is CASSAATDQPQHF. The CDR3 DNA reads as TGTGCCAGCAGCGCGGCGACAGATCAGCCCCAGCATTTT. The gene calls are TRBV9 and TRBJ1-5, with D possibly TRBD1 on 5 matching bases. Trimming stripped 3 bases from V and 5 bases from J, with 9 bases between. The germline CDR1 and CDR2 sequences are SGDLS and YYNGEE. This CDR3 comprises 13 residues. The full variable domain, with the rest looked up from reference TRBV9 and TRBJ1-5, is DSGVTQTPKHLITATGQRVTLRCSPRSGDLSVYWYQQSLDQGLQFLIQYYNGEERAKGNILERFSAQQFPDLHSELNLSSLELGDSALYFCASSAATDQPQHFGDGTRLSIL.